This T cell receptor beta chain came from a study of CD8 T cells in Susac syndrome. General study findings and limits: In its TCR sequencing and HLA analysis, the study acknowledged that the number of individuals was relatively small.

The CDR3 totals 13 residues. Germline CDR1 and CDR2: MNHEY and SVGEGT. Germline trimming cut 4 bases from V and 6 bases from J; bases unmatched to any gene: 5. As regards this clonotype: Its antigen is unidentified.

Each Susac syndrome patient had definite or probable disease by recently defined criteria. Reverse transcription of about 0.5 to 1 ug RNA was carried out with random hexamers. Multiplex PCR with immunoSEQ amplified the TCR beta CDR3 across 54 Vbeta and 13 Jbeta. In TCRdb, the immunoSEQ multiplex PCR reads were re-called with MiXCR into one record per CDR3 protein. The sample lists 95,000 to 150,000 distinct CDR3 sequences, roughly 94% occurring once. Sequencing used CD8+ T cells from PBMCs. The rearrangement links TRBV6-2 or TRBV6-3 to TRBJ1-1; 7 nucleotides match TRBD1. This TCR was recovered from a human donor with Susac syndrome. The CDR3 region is CASSSTGWAEAFF. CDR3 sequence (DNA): TGTGCCAGCAGTTCGACAGGGTGGGCTGAAGCTTTCTTT.